The source of this T cell receptor beta chain is a study of cytomegalovirus exposure and HLA in healthy donors. Overall study results and limits: There were under 200 TCR beta chains listed as cytomegalovirus-associated.

Comment on this clone: Its antigen is still unknown.

CDR3 length: 18 residues. With V trimmed by 1 base and J by 4 bases, 14 bases remained unmatched. Germline V gene lookup returns CDR1 KGHSH and CDR2 LQKENI. This table comes from immunoSEQ multiplex PCR, and its TCRdb copy is limited to in-frame clones, with some not included. Here the sample spans about 160,000 clones, approximately 96% being singletons. The origin of this receptor is a woman between 18 and 29 years old in good health and CMV-seronegative. The source material was PBMCs. The chain joins TRBV18 to TRBJ2-7; 9 nucleotides align to TRBD1. This CDR3 reads CASSPRTPRTGAVYEQYF. CDR3 DNA sequence: TGTGCCAGCTCACCACGGACTCCCCGGACAGGGGCTGTTTACGAGCAGTACTTC.